This T cell receptor beta chain was profiled in a study of T cells after somatic rescue of genetic block. The V end was cut by 0 bases, the J end by 0 bases, with 7 bases between. The CDR3 extends over 14 amino acids. Generated by immunoSEQ multiplex PCR, the TCRdb table keeps only in-frame clones and is missing some. The repertoire consists of under 150,000 clones, with approximately 90% occurring once and the leading ten covering approximately 1.3%. This TCR came from a woman aged 18-35 years. The chain carries TRBV5-3 and TRBJ2-7; D gene unclear. TRBV5-3 is assigned to the ORF class and has an uncertain function. The sequencing sample was made of peripheral blood mononuclear cells (PBMCs). This CDR3 reads CARSLVRDSYEQYF. CDR3 nucleotide sequence: TGTGCCAGAAGCTTGGTCAGAGACTCCTACGAGCAGTACTTC.